Presented here are 12 T cell receptor beta chains from one specimen sequenced in a study of blood T cell repertoires in COVID-19. Profiled with immunoSEQ multiplex PCR; TCRdb holds only in-frame clones, not every one. The profile covers about 270,000 clones, with about nine tenths appearing a single time and around a tenth taken by the ten largest. The sequenced material came from peripheral blood. These receptors originate from a man in his forties who had recovered from COVID-19.

This chain joins TRBV9 and TRBJ2-3; D remains unclear. The CDR3 runs 12 residues. Germline V CDR1 and CDR2: SGDLS, YYNGEE. The V end lost 2 bases, the J end lost 6 bases, and 7 bases lay between the germline ends. The CDR3 DNA follows: TGTGCCAGCAGCGTCGGTCTGGATACGCAGTATTTT. Its translation: CASSVGLDTQYF.

The chain couples TRBV4-2 to TRBJ2-3; maybe TRBD2 (6 bases). This CDR3 region has 14 residues. From germline, CDR1 is LGHNA and CDR2 YNFKEQ. The ends were cut back, 0 bases at V and 10 bases at J, with 14 bases in the middle. CDR3 amino acids: CASSQDTGEIAQYF. CDR3 nucleotide sequence: TGTGCCAGCAGCCAAGATACGGGGGAAATAGCGCAGTATTTT.

The CDR3: CASSYSGKRPVDEQFF. As DNA, the CDR3 is TGTGCCAGCAGTTACTCGGGAAAGCGGCCCGTCGATGAGCAGTTCTTC. The chain couples TRBV6-5 to TRBJ2-1, with TRBD2 as a possible D gene (5 bases). The ends were cut back, 0 bases at V and 8 bases at J, with 17 bases in the middle. The germline CDR1 and CDR2 sequences are MNHEY and SVGAGI. This CDR3 has 16 amino acids.

This sequence joins TRBV5-6 and TRBJ2-5; D unresolved. The CDR3 covers 15 residues. Trimming removed 0 bases from V and 1 base from J, with 10 bases in between. CDR1 is SGHDT and CDR2 is YYEEEE in the germline V gene. Written as DNA, the CDR3 is TGTGCCAGCAGCTTGGGTGAGATAGCCCAAGAGACCCAGTACTTC. The encoded protein is CASSLGEIAQETQYF.

The V call is TRBV9, the J call TRBJ2-5; weak D call: TRBD2 (6 bases). V was cut by 2 bases and J by 5 bases, with 19 bases left in between. CDR1 is SGDLS and CDR2 is YYNGEE in the germline V gene. The CDR3 loop spans 16 amino acids. The CDR3 DNA is TGTGCCAGCAGCGTCCGATCGGGAGACCTCGGGGAGACCCAGTACTTC. Residues: CASSVRSGDLGETQYF.

This clone was picked up one time. The genes are TRBV28 and TRBJ1-5; D unresolved. Trimming stripped 5 bases from V and 0 bases from J, with 11 bases between. The CDR3 is 15 amino acids. Germline V lookup: CDR1 MDHEN, CDR2 SYDVKM. The CDR3 DNA follows: TGTGCCAGCAGTAGTCAGGTGGATAGCAATCAGCCCCAGCATTTT. This gives the protein CASSSQVDSNQPQHF.

The chain uses TRBV4-1 and TRBJ1-1, with TRBD1 identical over 9 bases. This CDR3 has 17 amino acids. V lost 0 bases to trimming and J lost 5 bases; unmatched junction nucleotides: 10. Germline CDR1 MGHRA, CDR2 YSYEKL. CDR3 loop: CASSQDGQGRRWTEAFF. CDR3 bases: TGCGCCAGCAGCCAAGATGGACAGGGGAGACGGTGGACTGAAGCTTTCTTT.

The chain joins TRBV9 to TRBJ2-2, with 7 bases lining up with TRBD2. Trimming cost V 1 base and J 1 base; bases outside gene matches: 1. The germline V gene encodes CDR1 SGDLS and CDR2 YYNGEE. CDR3 length equals 15 residues. The CDR3 DNA reads as TGTGCCAGCAGCGTAACTAGCGAGAACACCGGGGAGCTGTTTTTT. Residues: CASSVTSENTGELFF.

V gene TRBV5-1 combines with J gene TRBJ1-5; D might be TRBD1 (5 bases). CDR3 length: 15 amino acids. Looked up from germline, CDR1 is SGHRS and CDR2 is YFSETQ. The V gene lost 3 bases and the J gene lost 6 bases, with 16 bases spanning the gap. The DNA for the CDR3 is TGCGCCAGCAGCTGGACGGGGGAGAAGAGTCAGCCCCAGCATTTT. It encodes CASSWTGEKSQPQHF.

V usage is TRBV7-9 and J usage is TRBJ2-1, with TRBD2 matching over 8 bases. Germline CDR1 is SEHNR and CDR2 is FQNEAQ (reference sequence). The CDR3 spans 13 residues. J was trimmed by 15 bases and V by 4 bases; bases with no gene match: 11. The CDR3 here is CASSSSTSGAGFF. CDR3 in DNA: TGTGCCAGCAGCTCATCAACTAGCGGCGCGGGGTTCTTC. The full variable domain, its missing parts supplied by reference TRBV7-9 and TRBJ2-1, is DTGVSQNPRHKITKRGQNVTFRCDPISEHNRLYWYRQTLGQGPEFLTYFQNEAQLEKSRLLSDRFSAERPKGSFSTLEIQRTEQGDSAMYLCASSSSTSGAGFFGPGTRLTVL.

This chain uses TRBV7-7 with TRBJ2-1, with 8 bases aligning to TRBD2. The CDR3 is made up of 15 amino acids. CDR1 SSHAT and CDR2 FNYEAQ come from the germline V gene (reference sequence). V lost 1 base to trimming and J lost 6 bases; unmatched junction nucleotides: 5. The CDR3 protein is CASSLDGGVFNEQFF. CDR3 nucleotides: TGTGCCAGCAGCTTAGACGGGGGGGTCTTCAATGAGCAGTTCTTC.

This clone was seen only once. The J gene is TRBJ1-1, the V gene TRBV10-1; 9 bases agree with TRBD1. The V segment lost 2 bases and the J segment 10 bases; nucleotides outside the gene matches: 2. Germline V gene lookup returns CDR1 WNHNN and CDR2 SYGVQD (reference sequence). This CDR3 is 12 amino acids long. This chain's CDR3 is CASSETGGPAFF. For the CDR3, the DNA is TGCGCCAGCAGTGAGACAGGGGGCCCAGCTTTCTTT.